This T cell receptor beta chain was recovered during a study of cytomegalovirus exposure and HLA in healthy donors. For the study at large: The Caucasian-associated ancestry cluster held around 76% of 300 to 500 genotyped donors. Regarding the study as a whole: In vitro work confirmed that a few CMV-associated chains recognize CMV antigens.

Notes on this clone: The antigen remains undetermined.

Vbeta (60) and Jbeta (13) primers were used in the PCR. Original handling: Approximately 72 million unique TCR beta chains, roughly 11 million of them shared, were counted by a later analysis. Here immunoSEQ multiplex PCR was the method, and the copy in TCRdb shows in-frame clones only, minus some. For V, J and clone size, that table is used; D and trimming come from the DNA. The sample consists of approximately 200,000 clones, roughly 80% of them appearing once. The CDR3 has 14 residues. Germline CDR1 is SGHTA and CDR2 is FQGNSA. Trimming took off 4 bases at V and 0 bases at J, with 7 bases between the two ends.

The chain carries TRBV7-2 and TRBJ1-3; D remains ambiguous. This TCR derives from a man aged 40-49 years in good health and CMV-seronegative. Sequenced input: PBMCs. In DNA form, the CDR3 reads TGTGCCAGCAGCTATCGGGTCTCTGGAAACACCATATATTTT. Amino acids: CASSYRVSGNTIYF.